The sample holds a few counts of the clone carrying this T cell receptor beta chain. The data originate from a study of T cell changes during pregnancy in multiple sclerosis. This CDR3 is built from 14 residues. CDR1 and CDR2 (germline): SGHVS, FNYEAQ. Trimming left V 2 bases short and J 6 bases short, with 13 bases between. The data were produced by immunoSEQ multiplex PCR, yet TCRdb's version contains in-frame clones alone and is incomplete. Of 90,000 to 120,000 clones listed, about nine tenths were seen once; the top ten hold less than 0.9%. The chain has TRBV7-6 and TRBJ1-2; D may be TRBD1 (5 bases). The source material was peripheral blood, sampled in the third trimester of pregnancy. The source is a female donor in good health, enrolled as a control in a pregnancy study. The CDR3 region is CASSLHQGEDGYTF. Written as DNA, the CDR3 is TGTGCCAGCAGCTTACACCAGGGCGAAGATGGCTACACCTTC.